This passage covers 32 T cell receptor beta chains from one sample sequenced in a study of T cell repertoires in cytomegalovirus infection. A single record per CDR3 protein comes from TCRdb applying MiXCR to the reads. Among 650,000 to 850,000 distinct CDR3 sequences, 25% to 35% were seen once, and the ten largest hold 13%. Their antigens remain unidentified. The material was cultured CD8+ T cells from PBMCs, obtained from culture after CMV antigen stimulation. These TCRs come from a human donor in good health (CMV status not recorded). Some clones in this sample may be carry-over from other donors' samples.

This clonotype was picked up a small number of times. The V gene is TRBV28, the J gene TRBJ2-7; 8 bases fit TRBD1. This CDR3 comprises 17 residues. The V segment lost 5 bases and the J segment 3 bases; nucleotides outside the gene matches: 15. In germline, CDR1 is MDHEN, CDR2 SYDVKM. As DNA, the CDR3 is TGTGCCAGCAGTCCCACTACAGGGGGGCCTGGGGGCTACGAGCAGTACGTC. Translated: CASSPTTGGPGGYEQYV.

This clonotype turned up a few times. The chain joins TRBV6-2 or TRBV6-3 to TRBJ2-1, with a weak D call TRBD1 (5 bases). Trimming pared 6 bases from V and 3 bases from J, leaving 15 bases between. This CDR3 is built from 15 residues. Germline loops: CDR1 MNHEY, CDR2 SVGEGT. The CDR3: CASSGDRTFYNEQFF. CDR3 DNA sequence: TGTGCCAGCAGCGGCGACAGAACCTTCTACAATGAGCAGTTCTTC.

The rearrangement uses TRBV2 and TRBJ1-2, with TRBD1 identical over 8 bases. From germline, CDR1 is SNHLY and CDR2 FYNNEI. With V trimmed by 3 bases and J by 7 bases, 13 bases remained unmatched. The CDR3 length is 16 residues. CDR3 region: CASSDLSAGGSGGYTF. In nucleotides, the CDR3 is TGTGCCAGCAGTGATTTATCGGCAGGGGGCTCGGGTGGCTACACCTTC.

The chain combines TRBV19 with TRBJ2-3, with D perhaps matching TRBD2 (7 bases). V lost 7 bases, J lost 4 bases, and 12 bases lay in between. From germline, CDR1 is LNHDA and CDR2 SQIVND (reference sequence). CDR3 length equals 13 residues. DNA of the CDR3: TGTGCCAGTATTGGGGGGGCGGCAGATACGCAGTATTTT. Protein: CASIGGAADTQYF.

This clonotype was found a few times. The chain joins TRBV6-1 to TRBJ1-1; D not certain. Germline V gene sequence: CDR1 MNHNS, CDR2 SASEGT. The CDR3 has 15 residues. The V end lost 5 bases, the J end lost 3 bases, and 16 bases lay between the germline ends. Written as DNA, the CDR3 is TGTGCCAGCAGTAAAAACGGCCTTACGGACACTGAAGCTTTCTTT. Translating gives CASSKNGLTDTEAFF.

This clonotype was detected a few times. This chain connects TRBV7-9 to TRBJ1-1; no clear D. This CDR3 contains 15 residues. Trimming left V 5 bases short and J 0 bases short, with 13 bases between. Germline CDR1 reads SEHNR; CDR2 reads FQNEAQ (reference sequence). The CDR3 here is CASSPSEGLNTEAFF. The CDR3 DNA is TGTGCCAGCAGCCCCTCGGAGGGCTTGAACACTGAAGCTTTCTTT.

The CDR3 DNA follows: TGTGCCAGCAGCATGACATACTCCGTCTCTCAGGATTCACCCCTCCACTTT. Protein: CASSMTYSVSQDSPLHF. The chain uses TRBV7-9 and TRBJ1-6; D ambiguous. CDR1 and CDR2 (germline): SEHNR, FQNEAQ (reference sequence). This CDR3 has 17 residues. Deletions cut 5 bases from V and 8 bases from J, with 22 bases between.

The chain recombines TRBV7-3 with TRBJ1-1; D remains unclear. The CDR3 contains 14 residues. Germline loops: CDR1 SGHTA, CDR2 FQGTGA. Trimming removed 5 bases from V and 0 bases from J, with 10 bases in between. For the CDR3, the DNA is TGTGCCAGCAGCCCCGACCCCATGAACACTGAAGCTTTCTTT. Translation gives CASSPDPMNTEAFF.

This clonotype showed up just once. The J gene is TRBJ2-3, the V gene TRBV27; 13 bases agree with TRBD2. This CDR3 is 14 amino acids long. Germline CDR1 and CDR2: MNHEY and SMNVEV (reference sequence). V trimming: 3 bases; J trimming: 6 bases; junction bases outside the gene matches: 0. CDR3 coding DNA: TGTGCCAGCAGTTTGACTAGCGGGGGGGATACGCAGTATTTT. Translating gives CASSLTSGGDTQYF.

This chain joins TRBV20-1 and TRBJ1-2, with TRBD1 as a possible D gene (5 bases). CDR1 is DFQATT and CDR2 is SNEGSKA in the germline V gene (reference sequence). The CDR3 runs 16 residues. V gave up 2 bases and J gave up 5 bases, with 21 bases separating them. The CDR3 DNA is TGCAGTGCTAGATCCCGCTCGGGGGGACTGACTTATGGCTACACCTTC. This sequence encodes CSARSRSGGLTYGYTF.

The V and J genes are TRBV5-4 and TRBJ2-1, with D perhaps TRBD2 (5 bases). The CDR3 has 12 residues. The V end was cut by 3 bases, the J end by 7 bases, with 8 bases between. Per germline, CDR1 SGHNT and CDR2 YYREEE (reference sequence). The CDR3 DNA reads as TGTGCCAGCAGCTGGACTGTAAATGAGCAGTTCTTC. Translated, it gives CASSWTVNEQFF.

The chain is built from TRBV28 and TRBJ2-7; TRBD1 matches 10 bases. The V segment lost 4 bases and the J segment 2 bases; nucleotides outside the gene matches: 5. Germline CDR1 and CDR2: MDHEN and SYDVKM. The CDR3 runs 15 residues. This CDR3 is CASSSDRGPAYEQYV. The CDR3 DNA sequence: TGTGCCAGCAGTTCCGACAGGGGGCCCGCCTACGAGCAGTACGTC.

This sequence joins TRBV27 and TRBJ2-5, with a tentative D call TRBD2 (5 bases). CDR3 length: 15 amino acids. The V end was cut by 4 bases, the J end by 2 bases, with 14 bases between. Germline CDR1 MNHEY, CDR2 SMNVEV (reference sequence). The CDR3 is CASSSLRGFQETQYF. As DNA, the CDR3 is TGTGCCAGCAGTTCTTTACGCGGGTTTCAAGAGACCCAGTACTTC.

This chain joins TRBV5-5 and TRBJ1-1; D is uncertain. Between the trimmed V and J ends, which lost 4 bases and 7 bases, there was a span of 14 bases. Germline assignment: CDR1 SGHKS and CDR2 YYEKEE (reference sequence). This CDR3 has 13 residues. The CDR3 DNA follows: TGTGCCAGCAGCCTACCCGGGAGCATTGAAGCTTTCTTT. Translation: CASSLPGSIEAFF. Full variable domain (rest looked up from reference TRBV5-5 and TRBJ1-1): DAGVTQSPTHLIKTRGQQVTLRCSPISGHKSVSWYQQVLGQGPQFIFQYYEKEERGRGNFPDRFSARQFPNYSSELNVNALLLGDSALYLCASSLPGSIEAFFGQGTRLTVV.

This clonotype was detected only a few times. The chain couples TRBV6-1 to TRBJ2-1, with D possibly called TRBD1 or TRBD2 (5 bases each). V was pared by 4 bases and J by 2 bases, with 12 bases between. Germline CDR1 reads MNHNS; CDR2 reads SASEGT. The CDR3 totals 15 residues. This CDR3 is CASSGEGPTYNEQFF. The CDR3 region has the DNA TGTGCCAGCAGTGGCGAGGGGCCCACCTACAATGAGCAGTTCTTC.

The chain has TRBV4-2 and TRBJ2-1, with TRBD2 matching over 9 bases. Trimming removed 0 bases from V and 5 bases from J; junction bases left unmatched: 8. Germline V gene sequence: CDR1 LGHNA, CDR2 YNFKEQ. The CDR3 length is 17 residues. The DNA of the CDR3 is TGTGCCAGCAGCCAAGATTTTAGCGGGGGTTCCAACAATGAGCAGTTCTTC. The encoded protein is CASSQDFSGGSNNEQFF.

The CDR3 loop is CATSDKTAYSFQETQYF. The CDR3, as DNA: TGTGCCACCAGTGACAAGACAGCATACTCGTTCCAAGAGACCCAGTACTTC. This sequence joins TRBV24-1 and TRBJ2-5, with D perhaps TRBD1 (5 bases). Germline V gene sequence: CDR1 KGHDR, CDR2 SFDVKD. The ends were cut back, 4 bases at V and 1 base at J, with 18 bases in the middle. This CDR3 spans 17 amino acids.

This clonotype was counted only a few times. V gene TRBV6-2 or TRBV6-3 combines with J gene TRBJ2-2, with D possibly TRBD1 on 5 matching bases. Germline loops: CDR1 MNHEY, CDR2 SVGEGT. Trimming removed 5 bases at V and 6 bases at J, with 13 bases between. This CDR3 contains 14 residues. Written as DNA, the CDR3 is TGTGCCAGCAGTACGGAGTCAGGGTCCGGGGAGCTGTTTTTT. It is translated as CASSTESGSGELFF.

The chain recombines TRBV11-1 with TRBJ2-3, with D possibly being TRBD1 (6 bases). CDR1 and CDR2 from the germline V gene are SGHAT and FQDESV (reference sequence). CDR3 size: 14 residues. With 7 bases removed from V and 3 bases from J, the gap between germline ends came to 14 bases. The CDR3 DNA is TGTGCCAGCACTTTACAGGGCAGAACAGATACGCAGTATTTT. Translation: CASTLQGRTDTQYF.

This clonotype occurred a few times. The chain combines TRBV6-1 with TRBJ2-3; the match to TRBD2 covers 11 bases. V was pared by 2 bases and J by 5 bases, with 12 bases of the junction left unmatched. The germline V gene has CDR1 MNHNS and CDR2 SASEGT. The CDR3 has 18 amino acids. The CDR3 DNA reads TGTGCCAGCAGTGAATTACCCCCACTAGCGGGGGTGGGAGATACGCAGTATTTT. This translates into CASSELPPLAGVGDTQYF.

The chain carries TRBV7-8 and TRBJ2-2, with D possibly TRBD1 on 6 matching bases. Germline V lookup: CDR1 SGHVS, CDR2 FQNEAQ. The CDR3 is made up of 16 amino acids. Trimming cost V 3 bases and J 4 bases, with 15 bases left between them. Written as DNA, the CDR3 is TGTGCCAGCAGCTTCAGGGGTATGGGGAGCACCGGGGAGCTGTTTTTT. This translates into CASSFRGMGSTGELFF. Supplemented by reference TRBV7-8 and TRBJ2-2, the full variable domain reads GAGVSQSPRYKVAKRGQDVALRCDPISGHVSLFWYQQALGQGPEFLTYFQNEAQLDKSGLPSDRFFAERPEGSVSTLKIQRTQQEDSAVYLCASSFRGMGSTGELFFGEGSRLTVL.

This chain joins TRBV29-1 and TRBJ1-2; 7 nucleotides match TRBD1. The V and J ends lost 3 bases and 0 bases, in that order; junction bases with no gene match: 1. Germline CDR1 and CDR2: SQVTM and ANQGSEA. The CDR3 has 13 amino acids. The CDR3 nucleotides are TGCAGCGTTGAGACAGGGACTAACTATGGCTACACCTTC. This codes for CSVETGTNYGYTF.

This clonotype was recorded at least ten times. The gene calls are TRBV19 and TRBJ2-3; D might be TRBD1 (5 bases). CDR1 and CDR2 (germline): LNHDA, SQIVND (reference sequence). V lost 7 bases and J lost 2, with 10 bases in between. CDR3 size: 13 residues. This CDR3 is CASTPDNTDTQYF. CDR3 sequence (DNA): TGTGCCAGTACCCCGGACAACACAGATACGCAGTATTTT.

The rearrangement uses TRBV4-1 and TRBJ1-2; no firm D call. V was trimmed by 4 bases and J by 0 bases, leaving 9 bases between them. The CDR3 runs 14 residues. CDR1 is MGHRA, CDR2 YSYEKL, per germline. CDR3 amino acids: CASSRADANYGYTF. The DNA of the CDR3 is TGCGCCAGCAGCCGGGCAGACGCTAACTATGGCTACACCTTC.

The rearrangement links TRBV5-6 to TRBJ2-1; D gene uncertain. The germline gives CDR1 SGHDT, CDR2 YYEEEE. V dropped 2 bases and J dropped 9 bases, with 9 bases sitting between them. The CDR3 has 12 amino acids. This CDR3 reads CASSLVGSEQFF. The CDR3 DNA sequence: TGTGCCAGCAGCTTAGTGGGCAGTGAGCAGTTCTTC.

V is TRBV7-9 and J is TRBJ2-1; 8 positions match TRBD1. The CDR3 consists of 16 residues. Trimming took 5 bases from V and 4 from J; bases not matched to a gene: 10. Germline loops: CDR1 SEHNR, CDR2 FQNEAQ (reference sequence). The CDR3 DNA is TGTGCCAGCAGCGTCTCAGGGGGCCTTAAGTACAATGAGCAGTTCTTC. Protein: CASSVSGGLKYNEQFF.

The V and J genes are TRBV5-6 and TRBJ1-1; 10 nucleotides match TRBD1. The CDR3 loop spans 14 amino acids. The germline V gene encodes CDR1 SGHDT and CDR2 YYEEEE. V gave up 5 bases and J gave up 5 bases; unmatched junction bases: 6. The CDR3 DNA reads as TGTGCCAGCAGTCGACAGGGGGCGAGGACTGAAGCTTTCTTT. Translation gives CASSRQGARTEAFF.

This clonotype was picked up a small number of times. Since the CDR3 does not end with the conserved phenylalanine or tryptophan, this likely comes from a read error. It is unclear where the CDR3 begins or ends on the DNA, so no DNA is shown, and the CDR3 is as TCRdb lists it. The chain carries TRBV7-9 and TRBJ1-2; TRBD1, the table's D call, lacks a check against the DNA. The CDR3 is 11 amino acids long, termini counted. Germline CDR1 is SEHNR and CDR2 is FQNEAQ (reference sequence). The CDR3 sequence is CASSSQALPPT.

This clonotype was found many times. The rearrangement joins TRBV7-8 to TRBJ1-2; the match to TRBD1 covers 11 bases. The V segment lost 3 bases and the J segment 5 bases; nucleotides outside the gene matches: 8. The germline CDR1 and CDR2 sequences are SGHVS and FQNEAQ. This CDR3 has 16 residues. In nucleotides, the CDR3 is TGTGCCAGCAGCTTCCTTGGGACAGGGGGTAGTTATGGCTACACCTTC. Its protein product is CASSFLGTGGSYGYTF. The full variable domain, rest sourced from reference TRBV7-8 and TRBJ1-2, is GAGVSQSPRYKVAKRGQDVALRCDPISGHVSLFWYQQALGQGPEFLTYFQNEAQLDKSGLPSDRFFAERPEGSVSTLKIQRTQQEDSAVYLCASSFLGTGGSYGYTFGSGTRLTVV.

J is TRBJ2-1 and V is TRBV4-1; TRBD2 matches at 8 bases. From germline, CDR1 is MGHRA and CDR2 YSYEKL. The V and J ends lost 1 base and 8 bases, in that order; junction bases with no gene match: 7. The CDR3 contains 15 residues. The CDR3 bases are TGCGCCAGCAGCCAAGGACCGACTAGCGCAGATGAGCAGTTCTTC. Translation gives CASSQGPTSADEQFF.

This chain joins TRBV19 and TRBJ1-5, with D tentatively TRBD1 (6 bases). Germline V gives CDR1 LNHDA, CDR2 SQIVND (reference sequence). This CDR3 has 15 amino acids. V lost 3 bases and J lost 2, with 11 bases in between. CDR3 coding DNA: TGTGCCAGTAGTATGTCGGGGGGCGGCAATCAGCCCCAGCATTTT. This sequence encodes CASSMSGGGNQPQHF.

In this sample, this clonotype turned up a few times. J is TRBJ1-1 and V is TRBV27; 7 bases agree with TRBD1. The CDR3 spans 16 residues. Germline assignment: CDR1 MNHEY and CDR2 SMNVEV (reference sequence). The J segment lost 4 bases and the V segment lost 1 base, leaving 9 bases of the junction unmatched. In DNA, the CDR3 is TGTGCCAGCAGTTTATGCGAGACAGGGTATTGCACTGAAGCTTTCTTT. This encodes CASSLCETGYCTEAFF.